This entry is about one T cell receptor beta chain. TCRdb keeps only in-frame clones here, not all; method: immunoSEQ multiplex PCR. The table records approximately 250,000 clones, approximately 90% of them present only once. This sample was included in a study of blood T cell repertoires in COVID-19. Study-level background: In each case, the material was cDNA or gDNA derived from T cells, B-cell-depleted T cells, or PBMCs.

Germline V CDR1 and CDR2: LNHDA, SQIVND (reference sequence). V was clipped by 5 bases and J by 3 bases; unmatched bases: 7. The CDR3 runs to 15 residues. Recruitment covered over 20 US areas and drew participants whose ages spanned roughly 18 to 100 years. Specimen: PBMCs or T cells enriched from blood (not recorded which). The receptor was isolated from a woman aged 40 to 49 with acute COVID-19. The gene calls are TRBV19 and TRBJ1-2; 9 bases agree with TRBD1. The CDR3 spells CASSGSGQGYYGYTF. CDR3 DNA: TGTGCCAGTAGTGGCTCGGGACAGGGATACTATGGCTACACCTTC.